A single sample is the source of the 32 T cell receptor beta chains below, sequenced in a study of blood T cell repertoires in COVID-19. Sequencing used immunoSEQ multiplex PCR; TCRdb keeps in-frame clones, though not all of them. In the table there are roughly 320,000 clones, around 87% of which are singletons. The sample taken for sequencing was peripheral blood. Every receptor here comes from a man in his sixties or seventies with acute or convalescent COVID-19.

V is TRBV19 and J is TRBJ1-5; D gene ambiguous. Germline V gene data show CDR1 as LNHDA and CDR2 as SQIVND (reference sequence). The V end lost 1 base, the J end lost 4 bases, and 14 bases lay between the germline ends. The length of the CDR3 is 16 residues. CDR3 bases: TGTGCCAGTAGTATAGTCGACGGGATGAGGAATCAGCCCCAGCATTTT. Its protein is CASSIVDGMRNQPQHF.

CDR3 nucleotides: TGTGCCAGCAGCGAATATACAGGGGTCAGGATTGCCACTGAAGCTTTCTTT. Protein product: CASSEYTGVRIATEAFF. This rearrangement joins TRBV5-6 to TRBJ1-1; 7 nucleotides align to TRBD1. V was pared by 4 bases and J by 4 bases, with 16 bases of the junction left unmatched. The germline CDR1 and CDR2 sequences are SGHDT and YYEEEE. CDR3 length: 17 amino acids.

This chain links TRBV2 with TRBJ1-6, with 7 bases matching TRBD1. The CDR3 extends over 14 amino acids. Germline-derived CDR1 and CDR2 are SNHLY and FYNNEI. Germline trimming cut 6 bases from V and 7 bases from J; bases unmatched to any gene: 6. The CDR3 DNA follows: TGTGCCAGCAGAAGGGACAGAATAAATTCACCCCTCCACTTT. Its protein is CASRRDRINSPLHF.

V usage is TRBV10-3 and J usage is TRBJ1-2; D perhaps matches TRBD1 (6 bases). Per the germline V gene, CDR1 is ENHRY and CDR2 is SYGVKD. The length of the CDR3 is 13 residues. V was cut by 5 bases and J by 5 bases, with 12 bases left in between. DNA of the CDR3: TGTGCCATCAGTACAGGGTATAATTATGGCTACACCTTC. It yields the protein CAISTGYNYGYTF.

This clone was found a few times. The chain joins TRBV15 to TRBJ2-1; 10 bases fit TRBD2. V was pared by 2 bases and J by 5 bases, with 6 bases of the junction left unmatched. CDR3 length: 16 amino acids. Germline-derived CDR1 and CDR2 are LNHNV and YYDKDF (reference sequence). CDR3 in DNA: TGTGCCACCAGCAGACTCCCGGGACTAGCGAACAATGAGCAGTTCTTC. As protein: CATSRLPGLANNEQFF.

In DNA, the CDR3 is TGTGCCAGCAGCTTGGACAGAGTTTTCAATCAGCCCCAGCATTTT. Protein: CASSLDRVFNQPQHF. The chain links TRBV7-2 to TRBJ1-5, with D possibly matching TRBD1 (6 bases). Between the trimmed V and J ends, which lost 3 bases and 3 bases, there was a span of 12 bases. Germline V gene lookup returns CDR1 SGHTA and CDR2 FQGNSA. The CDR3 runs to 15 residues.

The J gene is TRBJ2-5, the V gene TRBV11-3; D call uncertain. The CDR3 is 13 residues long. V dropped 3 bases and J dropped 0 bases, with 5 bases sitting between them. CDR1 and CDR2 from the germline V gene are SGHNT and YENEEA. CDR3 region: CASSFGNQETQYF. The CDR3 region has the DNA TGTGCCAGCAGCTTCGGTAACCAAGAGACCCAGTACTTC.

The J gene is TRBJ2-5, the V gene TRBV7-9; tentatively, D is TRBD1 or TRBD2 (6 bases each). This CDR3 region has 14 residues. CDR1 and CDR2 from the germline V gene are SEHNR and FQNEAQ (reference sequence). Trimming took 5 bases from V and 4 from J, leaving 14 bases between them. The DNA of the CDR3 is TGTGCCAGCAGCAGGGGGGAGTGGGTAGAGACCCAGTACTTC. This encodes CASSRGEWVETQYF.

This chain connects TRBV24-1 to TRBJ1-2; a weak D match, TRBD1 (5 bases). Trimming removed 4 bases from V and 2 bases from J, with 13 bases in between. CDR3 size: 15 residues. CDR1 and CDR2 (germline): KGHDR, SFDVKD. The CDR3: CATSDRGTPNYGYTF. The CDR3 DNA is TGTGCCACCAGTGACCGAGGGACTCCCAACTATGGCTACACCTTC.

The CDR3 is CASSQDLTGGRHNEQFF. The DNA for the CDR3 is TGCGCCAGCAGCCAAGATCTGACGGGGGGGCGTCACAATGAGCAGTTCTTC. The genes are TRBV4-1 and TRBJ2-1; 8 bases map to TRBD2. Germline CDR1 and CDR2: MGHRA and YSYEKL. The CDR3 contains 17 residues. Germline trimming cut 0 bases from V and 5 bases from J; bases unmatched to any gene: 9.

This chain connects TRBV21-1 to TRBJ2-1; whether TRBD1, the table's D call, matches the DNA was not checked. TRBV21-1 is tagged as a pseudogene. The length of the CDR3 is 14 residues. The CDR3 protein is CASSSTRGKNEQFF. The CDR3 DNA reads as TGTGCCAGCAGCTCTACCAGGGGTAAAAATGAGCAGTTCTTC.

This clone was seen only a few times. The chain links TRBV28 to TRBJ2-3, with 7 bases matching TRBD2. The CDR3 loop spans 15 amino acids. Trimming took 5 bases from V and 4 from J; bases not matched to a gene: 9. From germline, CDR1 is MDHEN and CDR2 SYDVKM. The CDR3 region is CASSPGGSISDTQYF. DNA for the CDR3: TGTGCCAGCAGTCCCGGCGGGAGCATTTCAGATACGCAGTATTTT. The full variable domain, rest sourced from reference TRBV28 and TRBJ2-3, is DVKVTQSSRYLVKRTGEKVFLECVQDMDHENMFWYRQDPGLGLRLIYFSYDVKMKEKGDIPEGYSVSREKKERFSLILESASTNQTSMYLCASSPGGSISDTQYFGPGTRLTVL.

The chain employs TRBV7-9 and TRBJ2-5; a possible D gene is TRBD2 (6 bases). V lost 5 bases, J lost 2 bases, and 12 bases lay in between. The CDR3 extends over 14 amino acids. Germline CDR1 and CDR2: SEHNR and FQNEAQ (reference sequence). The CDR3 sequence: CASSPWTTQETQYF. For the CDR3, the DNA is TGTGCCAGCAGCCCCTGGACTACTCAAGAGACCCAGTACTTC.

The V and J genes are TRBV12-3 or TRBV12-4 and TRBJ2-7; D gene ambiguous. CDR3 size: 12 residues. With 2 bases removed from V and 3 bases from J, the gap between germline ends came to 5 bases. The CDR3 loop reads CASSLFSYEQYF. In DNA, the CDR3 is TGTGCCAGCAGTTTATTCAGCTACGAGCAGTACTTC.

The chain combines TRBV19 with TRBJ1-4, with a tentative D call TRBD1 (5 bases). V dropped 10 bases and J dropped 8 bases, with 20 bases sitting between them. CDR1 and CDR2 (germline): LNHDA, SQIVND (reference sequence). The CDR3 runs 14 residues. The CDR3 is CATATGGGGEKLFF. As DNA, the CDR3 is TGTGCCACCGCAACCGGGGGAGGAGGAGAAAAACTGTTTTTT.

V is TRBV20-1 and J is TRBJ2-7, with TRBD2 matching over 7 bases. Per germline, CDR1 DFQATT and CDR2 SNEGSKA (reference sequence). J lost 6 bases, V lost 3 bases, and 8 bases had no gene match. The CDR3 has 13 residues. CDR3 loop: CSASGRVRSEQYF. In DNA, the CDR3 is TGCAGTGCTAGTGGGAGGGTGAGGTCCGAGCAGTACTTC.

This rearrangement joins TRBV12-3 or TRBV12-4 to TRBJ2-5, with a possible D match to TRBD2 (6 bases). V lost 3 bases to trimming and J lost 5 bases, with 10 bases between them. The CDR3 contains 13 residues. CDR3 sequence (DNA): TGTGCCAGCAGTTTCGGGGACTGGGAGACCCAGTACTTC. Protein product: CASSFGDWETQYF.

This clone was detected only a few times. This rearrangement joins TRBV3-1 (or the pseudogene TRBV3-2) to TRBJ1-6; D unresolved. CDR1 and CDR2 (germline): LGHDT, YNNKEL (reference sequence). The CDR3 is 14 residues long. V was shortened by 1 base and J by 7 bases, with 8 bases between the two germline ends. The CDR3 DNA sequence: TGTGCCAGCAGCCAAGCCTCCTTAAATTCACCCCTCCACTTT. Protein sequence: CASSQASLNSPLHF.

The chain carries TRBV5-1 and TRBJ1-3; possible D gene TRBD1, 5 bases. V was trimmed by 0 bases and J by 0 bases, leaving 13 bases between them. This CDR3 has 17 residues. Germline V lookup: CDR1 SGHRS, CDR2 YFSETQ. The CDR3 here is CASSLGPQGPSGNTIYF. CDR3 bases: TGCGCCAGCAGCTTGGGCCCCCAGGGCCCCTCTGGAAACACCATATATTTT.

The chain links TRBV3-1 (or the pseudogene TRBV3-2) to TRBJ1-6; 8 positions agree with TRBD1. This CDR3 contains 14 residues. Germline CDR1 and CDR2: LGHDT and YNNKEL (reference sequence). The V gene end was trimmed by 3 bases and the J gene end by 10 bases; junction bases not matched to a gene: 5. CDR3 sequence (DNA): TGTGCCAGCAGCCAGGGACAGGAAGGATCACCCCTCCACTTT. It is translated as CASSQGQEGSPLHF.

The rearrangement uses TRBV6-1 and TRBJ1-1; D perhaps matches TRBD1 (5 bases). Germline CDR1 is MNHNS and CDR2 is SASEGT. The CDR3 extends over 15 amino acids. V was clipped by 2 bases and J by 6 bases, with 16 bases between them. In nucleotides, the CDR3 is TGTGCCAGCAGTGAACGGTTGGGGCCAAGGGCTGAAGCTTTCTTT. Translation gives CASSERLGPRAEAFF.

The chain is built from TRBV5-1 and TRBJ1-4; D is uncertain. This CDR3 has 15 amino acids. Germline V lookup: CDR1 SGHRS, CDR2 YFSETQ. With 4 bases removed from V and 0 bases from J, the gap between germline ends came to 10 bases. CDR3 protein: CASSRREATNEKLFF. In DNA, the CDR3 is TGCGCCAGCAGCCGGAGAGAGGCAACTAATGAAAAACTGTTTTTT. Drawing the rest from reference TRBV5-1 and TRBJ1-4, the complete variable domain is KAGVTQTPRYLIKTRGQQVTLSCSPISGHRSVSWYQQTPGQGLQFLFEYFSETQRNKGNFPGRFSGRQFSNSRSEMNVSTLELGDSALYLCASSRREATNEKLFFGSGTQLSVL.

J is TRBJ2-1 and V is TRBV25-1; 8 bases fit TRBD1. Germline V CDR1 and CDR2: MGHDK, SYGVNS. The CDR3 has 15 residues. The ends lost 4 bases at V and 5 bases at J; junction bases unmatched: 7. The CDR3 protein is CASSAPGGADNEQFF. CDR3 in DNA: TGTGCCAGCAGTGCTCCAGGGGGCGCAGACAATGAGCAGTTCTTC.

The CDR3 DNA is TGTGCCATCAAGGACGAGGGTCTTGAAGCTTTCTTT. It encodes CAIKDEGLEAFF. The rearrangement uses TRBV10-3 and TRBJ1-1, with D unresolved. Trimming left V 7 bases short and J 7 bases short, with 13 bases between. Germline V gene sequence: CDR1 ENHRY, CDR2 SYGVKD. The CDR3 runs to 12 residues.

This chain joins TRBV6-1 and TRBJ2-1; a weak D match, TRBD2 (5 bases). The CDR3 runs 14 residues. Trimming pared 8 bases from V and 5 bases from J, leaving 16 bases between. CDR1 is MNHNS and CDR2 is SASEGT in the germline V gene. CDR3 DNA: TGTGCCAGCGGCGGCGGGCCAGGTCACAATGAGCAGTTCTTC. It codes for CASGGGPGHNEQFF.

This chain uses TRBV5-1 with TRBJ2-1; D not certain. The CDR3 extends over 14 amino acids. Germline-derived CDR1 and CDR2 are SGHRS and YFSETQ. Trimming left V 0 bases short and J 6 bases short, with 10 bases between. This CDR3 reads CASSLVAEINEQFF. The CDR3 DNA sequence: TGCGCCAGCAGCTTGGTTGCGGAAATCAATGAGCAGTTCTTC.

The rearrangement uses TRBV15 and TRBJ1-1; 8 bases align to TRBD1. The CDR3 has 16 residues. Germline-derived CDR1 and CDR2 are LNHNV and YYDKDF (reference sequence). The V gene end was trimmed by 2 bases and the J gene end by 3 bases; junction bases not matched to a gene: 8. This CDR3 reads CATSRKLGDRYTEAFF. The CDR3 coding sequence is TGTGCCACCAGCAGAAAGTTGGGGGACAGGTACACTGAAGCTTTCTTT.

The genes are TRBV28 and TRBJ1-2; 8 bases line up with TRBD1. CDR1 MDHEN and CDR2 SYDVKM come from the germline V gene. There are 14 residues in the CDR3. V was clipped by 4 bases and J by 3 bases; unmatched bases: 4. CDR3 in DNA: TGTGCCAGCAGTTGGACAGGGTCGGACTATGGCTACACCTTC. This translates into CASSWTGSDYGYTF.

V gene TRBV28 combines with J gene TRBJ2-2, with no clear D. CDR1 and CDR2 from the germline V gene are MDHEN and SYDVKM. The CDR3 runs to 16 residues. V lost 4 bases, J lost 4 bases, and 16 bases lay in between. The CDR3 loop is CASSSVDTVGTGELFF. The CDR3 DNA follows: TGTGCCAGCAGTTCGGTCGACACCGTCGGCACCGGGGAGCTGTTTTTT.

The V and J genes are TRBV28 and TRBJ1-3; no firm D call. The CDR3 has 16 residues. Looked up from germline, CDR1 is MDHEN and CDR2 is SYDVKM. V was pared by 8 bases and J by 0 bases, with 17 bases between. CDR3 bases: TGTGCCAGCCTCCAAGGTGGGCTTAACTCTGGAAACACCATATATTTT. As protein: CASLQGGLNSGNTIYF.

V usage is TRBV18 and J usage is TRBJ1-1; D is unresolved. There are 12 residues in the CDR3. Germline CDR1 and CDR2: KGHSH and LQKENI. The V and J ends lost 6 bases and 0 bases respectively, with 5 bases between them. The CDR3 bases are TGTGCCAGCTCGACTGTGAACACTGAAGCTTTCTTT. Its protein product is CASSTVNTEAFF.

The chain combines TRBV3-1 (or the pseudogene TRBV3-2) with TRBJ1-1; D is possibly TRBD1 (5 bases). CDR1 and CDR2 from the germline V gene are LGHDT and YNNKEL (reference sequence). The CDR3 is 13 amino acids. Trimming pared 6 bases from V and 5 bases from J, leaving 13 bases between. The CDR3 loop is CASSRLRATEAFF. As DNA, the CDR3 is TGTGCCAGCAGTAGGCTCAGGGCGACTGAAGCTTTCTTT.